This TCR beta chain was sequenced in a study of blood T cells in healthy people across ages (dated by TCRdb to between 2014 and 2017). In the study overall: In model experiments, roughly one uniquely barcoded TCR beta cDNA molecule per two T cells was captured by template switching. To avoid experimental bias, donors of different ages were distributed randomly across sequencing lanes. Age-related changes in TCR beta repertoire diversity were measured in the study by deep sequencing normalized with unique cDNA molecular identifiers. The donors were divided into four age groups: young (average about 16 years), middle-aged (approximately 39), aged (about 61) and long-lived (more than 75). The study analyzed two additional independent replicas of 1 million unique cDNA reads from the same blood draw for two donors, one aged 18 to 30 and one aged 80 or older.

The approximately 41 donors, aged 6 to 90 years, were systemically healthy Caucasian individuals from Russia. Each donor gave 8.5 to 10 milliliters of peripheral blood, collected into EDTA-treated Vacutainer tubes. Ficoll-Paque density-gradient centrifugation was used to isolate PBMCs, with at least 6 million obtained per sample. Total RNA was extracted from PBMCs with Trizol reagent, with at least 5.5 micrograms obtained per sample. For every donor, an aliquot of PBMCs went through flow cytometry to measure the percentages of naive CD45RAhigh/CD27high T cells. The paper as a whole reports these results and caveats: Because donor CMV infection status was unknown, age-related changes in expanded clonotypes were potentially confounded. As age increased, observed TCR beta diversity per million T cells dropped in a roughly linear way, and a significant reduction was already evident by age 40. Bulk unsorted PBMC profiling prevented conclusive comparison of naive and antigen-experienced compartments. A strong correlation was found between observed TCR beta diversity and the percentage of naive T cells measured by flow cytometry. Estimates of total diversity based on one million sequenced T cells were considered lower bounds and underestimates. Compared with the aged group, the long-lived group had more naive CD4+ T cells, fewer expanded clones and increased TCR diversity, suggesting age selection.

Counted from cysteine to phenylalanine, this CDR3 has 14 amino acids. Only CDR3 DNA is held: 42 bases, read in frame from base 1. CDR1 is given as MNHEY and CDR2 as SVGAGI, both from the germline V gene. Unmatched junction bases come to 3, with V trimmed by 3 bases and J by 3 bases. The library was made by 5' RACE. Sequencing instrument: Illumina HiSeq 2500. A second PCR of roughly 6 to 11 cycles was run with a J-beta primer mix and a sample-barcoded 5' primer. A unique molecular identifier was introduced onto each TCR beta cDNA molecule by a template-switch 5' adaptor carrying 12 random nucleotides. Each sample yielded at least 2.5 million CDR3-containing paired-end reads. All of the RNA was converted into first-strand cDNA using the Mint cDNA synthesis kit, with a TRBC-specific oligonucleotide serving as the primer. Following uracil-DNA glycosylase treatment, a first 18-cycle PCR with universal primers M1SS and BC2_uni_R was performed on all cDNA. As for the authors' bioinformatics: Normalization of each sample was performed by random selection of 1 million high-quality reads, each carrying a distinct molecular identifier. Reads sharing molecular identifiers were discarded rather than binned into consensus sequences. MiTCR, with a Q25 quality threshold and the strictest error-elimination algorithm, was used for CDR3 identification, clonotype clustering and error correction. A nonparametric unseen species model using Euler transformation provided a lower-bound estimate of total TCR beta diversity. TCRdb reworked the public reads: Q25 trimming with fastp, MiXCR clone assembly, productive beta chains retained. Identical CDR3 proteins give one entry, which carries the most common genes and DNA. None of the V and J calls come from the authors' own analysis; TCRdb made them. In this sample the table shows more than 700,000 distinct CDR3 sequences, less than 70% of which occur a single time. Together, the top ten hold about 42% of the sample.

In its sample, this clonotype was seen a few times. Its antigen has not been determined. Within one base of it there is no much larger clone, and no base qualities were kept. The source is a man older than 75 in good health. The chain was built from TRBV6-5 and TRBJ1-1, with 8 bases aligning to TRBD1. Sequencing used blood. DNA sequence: TGTGCCAGCAGTTATACAGGGGGGTACACTGAAGCTTTCTTT. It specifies CASSYTGGYTEAFF.